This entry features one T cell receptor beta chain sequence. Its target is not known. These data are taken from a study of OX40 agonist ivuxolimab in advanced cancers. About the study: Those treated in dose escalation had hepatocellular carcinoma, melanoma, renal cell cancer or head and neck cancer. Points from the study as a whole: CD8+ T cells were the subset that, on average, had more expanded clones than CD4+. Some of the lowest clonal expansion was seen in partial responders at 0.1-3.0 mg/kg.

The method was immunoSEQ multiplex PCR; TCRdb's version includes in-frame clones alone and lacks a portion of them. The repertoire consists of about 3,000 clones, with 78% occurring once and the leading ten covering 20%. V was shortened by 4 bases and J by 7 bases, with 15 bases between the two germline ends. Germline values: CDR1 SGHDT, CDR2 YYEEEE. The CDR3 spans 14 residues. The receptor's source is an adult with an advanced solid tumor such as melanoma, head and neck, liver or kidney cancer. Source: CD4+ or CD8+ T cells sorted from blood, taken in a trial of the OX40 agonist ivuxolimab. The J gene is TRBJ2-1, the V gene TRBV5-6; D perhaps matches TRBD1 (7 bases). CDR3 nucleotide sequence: TGTGCCAGCAGCCCGGGGGACAGTGGGAATGAGCAGTTCTTC. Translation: CASSPGDSGNEQFF.